This is a list of T cell receptor beta chains from one sample in a study of control samples from healthy donors and cancer patients. Assay: immunoSEQ multiplex PCR; the TCRdb copy retains only in-frame clones and omits some. The sample shows 65,000 to 85,000 clones, approximately 91% of them seen only once. The sequencing input was PBMCs. The receptors stem from a woman in her fifties or sixties with colorectal cancer. Both conserved end residues are part of each CDR3. The D gene is left open where the match is weak. Not all rows give a size; the values are once, few, many and, for expanded clones, a class.

D	V	size	J	DNA	CDR3
NA	TRBV7-2	NA	TRBJ1-1	TGTGCCAGCAGCCTAATGGGACATATGAACACTGAAGCTTTCTTT	CASSLMGHMNTEAFF
NA	TRBV29-1	NA	TRBJ1-2	TGCAGCGTTGATAGGTCAGGGGAAAAGGGTGGCTACACCTTC	CSVDRSGEKGGYTF
NA	TRBV2	few	TRBJ1-2	TGTGCCAGCAGTGAGCGGATTCCTTATGGCTACACCTTC	CASSERIPYGYTF
TRBD1	TRBV9	NA	TRBJ1-2	TGTGCCAGCAGCCTACGGGACAGGGATGGCTACACCTTC	CASSLRDRDGYTF
TRBD1	TRBV30	NA	TRBJ1-3	TGTGCCTCCCATGACAGGGCTGGAAACACCATATATTTT	CASHDRAGNTIYF
TRBD1	TRBV29-1	NA	TRBJ1-3	TGCAGCCTTCGCGACAGGGCTGGAAACACCATATATTTT	CSLRDRAGNTIYF
NA	TRBV7-2	NA	TRBJ2-5	TGTGCCAGCAGTCTGAACCCCCGCGAGACCCAGTACTTC	CASSLNPRETQYF
NA	TRBV7-2	NA	TRBJ1-4	TGTGCCAGCAGCCCTCAGATTAATGAAAAACTGTTTTTT	CASSPQINEKLFF
NA	TRBV28	NA	TRBJ2-1	TGTGCCAGCAGCCTCGAGACGCAGGTCCCCTACAATGAGCAGTTCTTC	CASSLETQVPYNEQFF
NA	TRBV6-5	few	TRBJ2-1	TGTGCCAGCAGTAACCTACAGGGCGGTGAGCAGTTCTTC	CASSNLQGGEQFF
NA	TRBV10-1	NA	TRBJ1-2	TGCGCCAGCAGTGTGGGCAAGCACTATGGCTACACCTTC	CASSVGKHYGYTF
NA	TRBV28	NA	TRBJ1-3	TGTGCCAGCACCCCCGGGGGGTCTGGAAACACCATATATTTT	CASTPGGSGNTIYF
TRBD1	TRBV6-6	once	TRBJ1-5	TGTGCCAGCAGTTACTCGACAGGGGGGCAGCCCCAGCATTTT	CASSYSTGGQPQHF
NA	TRBV4-1	once	TRBJ2-1	TGCGCCAGCAGCCAAGATCGAGCAAGGAGCTCCTACAATGAGCAGTTCTTC	CASSQDRARSSYNEQFF
TRBD1	TRBV28	NA	TRBJ2-1	TGTGCCAGCAGTCGACAGGGGGATGCCTACAATGAGCAGTTCTTC	CASSRQGDAYNEQFF
TRBD1	TRBV28	few	TRBJ1-1	TGTGCCAGCAGGCCGGGACAGATCCTAACTGAAGCTTTCTTT	CASRPGQILTEAFF
NA	TRBV27	NA	TRBJ1-2	TGTGCCAGCAGGTTATCAGCCGGGCTCGGGGGCTACACCTTC	CASRLSAGLGGYTF
NA	TRBV20-1	few	TRBJ2-1	TGCAGTGCTAGTCGGGCGGAGGCCAATGAGCAGTTCTTC	CSASRAEANEQFF
NA	TRBV7-2	few	TRBJ1-2	TGTGCCAGCAGCTTAGCGCGGCAGGACTATGGCTACACCTTC	CASSLARQDYGYTF
TRBD1	TRBV28	NA	TRBJ1-2	TGTGCCAGCAGTTTAGAAAATCCGGGACAGGGCTATGGCTACACCTTC	CASSLENPGQGYGYTF
NA	TRBV28	NA	TRBJ1-3	TGTGCCAGCAGCCCCGACCAGGGGTCTGGAAACACCATATATTTT	CASSPDQGSGNTIYF
NA	TRBV6-5	NA	TRBJ1-2	TGTGCCAGCAGTTATTTAAGTAACTATGGCTACACCTTC	CASSYLSNYGYTF
TRBD1	TRBV6-6	NA	TRBJ1-5	TGTGCCAGCAGTTACTCTGGGACAGGGGGCAATCAGCCCCAGCATTTT	CASSYSGTGGNQPQHF
NA	TRBV7-2	NA	TRBJ1-6	TGTGCCAGCAGCTTACAGGTCCGGAATTCACCCCTCCACTTT	CASSLQVRNSPLHF
NA	TRBV7-3	NA	TRBJ2-2	TGTGCCAGCAGCTCCGGGACAAGGGGAACCGGGGAGCTGTTTTTT	CASSSGTRGTGELFF
NA	TRBV10-1	NA	TRBJ2-1	TGCGCCAGCAGACAACCCTCTCGTGGTTTAGCTAGGGATGAGCAGTTCTTC	CASRQPSRGLARDEQFF
NA	TRBV7-3	NA	TRBJ2-1	TGTGCCAGCAGCTCTGGGTCCAAACCCTTAAAGTTCTTC	CASSSGSKPLKFF
TRBD2	TRBV4-1	NA	TRBJ2-3	TGCGCCAGCAGTCCGGGACTAGCGGGGCCCCGGGGCACAGATACGCAGTATTTT	CASSPGLAGPRGTDTQYF
NA	TRBV19	NA	TRBJ1-2	TGTGCCAGTAGTCCCTGGGTAGGGGGAATCTATGGCTACACCTTC	CASSPWVGGIYGYTF
TRBD1	TRBV5-6	NA	TRBJ1-6	TGTGCCAGCAGCGGGACAGGGAAAAATTCACCCCTCCACTTT	CASSGTGKNSPLHF
TRBD1	TRBV11-1	NA	TRBJ1-2	TGTGCCAGCAGCTTCACAGGGGGTAACTATGGCTACACCTTC	CASSFTGGNYGYTF